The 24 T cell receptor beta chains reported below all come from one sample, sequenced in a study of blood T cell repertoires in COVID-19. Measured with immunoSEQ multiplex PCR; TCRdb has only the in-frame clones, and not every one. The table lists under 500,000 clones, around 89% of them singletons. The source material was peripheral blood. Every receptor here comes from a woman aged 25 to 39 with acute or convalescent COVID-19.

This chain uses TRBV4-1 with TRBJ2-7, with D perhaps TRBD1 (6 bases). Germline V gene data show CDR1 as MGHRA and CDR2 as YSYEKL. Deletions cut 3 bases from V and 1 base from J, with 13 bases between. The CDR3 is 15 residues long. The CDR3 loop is CASSQGTLLSYEQYF. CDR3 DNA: TGCGCCAGCAGCCAGGGGACATTACTTTCCTACGAGCAGTACTTC.

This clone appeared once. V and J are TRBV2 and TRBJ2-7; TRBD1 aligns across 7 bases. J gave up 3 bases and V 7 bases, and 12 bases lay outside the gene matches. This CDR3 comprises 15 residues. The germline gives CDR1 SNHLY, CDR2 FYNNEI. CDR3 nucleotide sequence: TGTGCCAGCACCCAAGACAGGGTAGGTTTCTACGAGCAGTACTTC. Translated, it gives CASTQDRVGFYEQYF.

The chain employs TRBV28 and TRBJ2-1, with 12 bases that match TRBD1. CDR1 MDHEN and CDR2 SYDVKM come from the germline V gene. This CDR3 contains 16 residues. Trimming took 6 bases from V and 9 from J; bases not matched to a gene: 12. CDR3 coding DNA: TGTGCCAGCAGCCCGTCGTGGGACAGGGGGCACGGTGAGCAGTTCTTC. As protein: CASSPSWDRGHGEQFF.

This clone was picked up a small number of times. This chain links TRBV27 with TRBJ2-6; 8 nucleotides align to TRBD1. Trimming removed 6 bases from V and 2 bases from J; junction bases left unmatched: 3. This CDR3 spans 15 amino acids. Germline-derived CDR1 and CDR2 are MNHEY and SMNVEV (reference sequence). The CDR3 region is CASRTGEAGANVLTF. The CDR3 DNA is TGTGCCAGCAGGACAGGGGAGGCTGGGGCCAACGTCCTGACTTTC.

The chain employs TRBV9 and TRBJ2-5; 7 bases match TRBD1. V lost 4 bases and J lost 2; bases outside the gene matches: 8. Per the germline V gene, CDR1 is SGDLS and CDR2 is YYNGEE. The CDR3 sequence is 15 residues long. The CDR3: CASSTTSGQQETQYF. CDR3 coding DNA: TGTGCCAGCAGCACCACATCGGGACAGCAAGAGACCCAGTACTTC.

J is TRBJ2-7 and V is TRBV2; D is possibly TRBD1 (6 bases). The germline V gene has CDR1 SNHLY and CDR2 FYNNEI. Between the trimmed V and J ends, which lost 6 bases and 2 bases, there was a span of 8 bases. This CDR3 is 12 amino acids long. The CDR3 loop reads CASRGQTYEQYF. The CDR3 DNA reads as TGTGCCAGCAGAGGACAGACCTACGAGCAGTACTTC.

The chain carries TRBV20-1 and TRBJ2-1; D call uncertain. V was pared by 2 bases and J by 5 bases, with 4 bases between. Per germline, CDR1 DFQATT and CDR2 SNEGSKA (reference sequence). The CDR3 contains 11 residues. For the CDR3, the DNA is TGCAGTGCTAGACCAAACAATGAGCAGTTCTTC. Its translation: CSARPNNEQFF.

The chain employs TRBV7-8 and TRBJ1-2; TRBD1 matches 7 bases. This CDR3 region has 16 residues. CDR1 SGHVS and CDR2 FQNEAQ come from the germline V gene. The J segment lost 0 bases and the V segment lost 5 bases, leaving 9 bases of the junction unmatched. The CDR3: CASSPRDRQSNYGYTF. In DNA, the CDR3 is TGTGCCAGCAGCCCCCGGGACAGACAATCTAACTATGGCTACACCTTC.

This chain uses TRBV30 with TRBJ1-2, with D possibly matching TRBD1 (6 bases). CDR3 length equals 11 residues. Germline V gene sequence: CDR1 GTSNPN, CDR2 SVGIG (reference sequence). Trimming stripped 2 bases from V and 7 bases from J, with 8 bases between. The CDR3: CAWSRGSGYTF. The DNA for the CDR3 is TGTGCCTGGAGTAGGGGGAGTGGCTACACCTTC.

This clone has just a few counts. CDR3 coding DNA: TGTGCCAGCAGCGACAGGGTCAGTGAGCAGTTCTTC. Translating gives CASSDRVSEQFF. The chain uses TRBV14 and TRBJ2-1; TRBD1 matches at 7 bases. Trimming took 5 bases from V and 9 from J; bases not matched to a gene: 4. The V gene's germline CDR1 is SGHDN and CDR2 FVKESK. The CDR3 totals 12 residues.

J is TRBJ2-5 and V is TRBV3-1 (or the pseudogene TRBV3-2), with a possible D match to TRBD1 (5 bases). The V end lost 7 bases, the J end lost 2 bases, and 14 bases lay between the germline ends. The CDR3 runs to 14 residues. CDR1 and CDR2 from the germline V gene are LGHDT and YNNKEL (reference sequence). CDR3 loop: CASNRIDRQETQYF. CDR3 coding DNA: TGTGCCAGCAACCGGATAGACAGACAAGAGACCCAGTACTTC.

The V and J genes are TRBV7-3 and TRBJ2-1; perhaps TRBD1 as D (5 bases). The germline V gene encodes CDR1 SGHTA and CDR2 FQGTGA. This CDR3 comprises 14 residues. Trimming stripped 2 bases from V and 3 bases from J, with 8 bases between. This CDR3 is CASSLQGLYNEQFF. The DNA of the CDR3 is TGTGCCAGCAGCTTACAGGGTCTCTACAATGAGCAGTTCTTC.

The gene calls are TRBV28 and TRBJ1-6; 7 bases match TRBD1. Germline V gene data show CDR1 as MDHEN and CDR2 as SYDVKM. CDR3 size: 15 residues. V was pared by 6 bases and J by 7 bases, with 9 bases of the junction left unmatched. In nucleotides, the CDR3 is TGTGCCAGCAGGACCTCCGGGACAGAGAATTCACCCCTCCACTTT. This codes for CASRTSGTENSPLHF.

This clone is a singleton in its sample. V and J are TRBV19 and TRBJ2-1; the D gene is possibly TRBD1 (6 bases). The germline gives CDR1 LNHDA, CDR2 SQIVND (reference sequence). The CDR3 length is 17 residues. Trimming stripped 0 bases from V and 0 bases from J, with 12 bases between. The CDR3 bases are TGTGCCAGTAGTATAGATGCCTCAGGGGACTCCTACAATGAGCAGTTCTTC. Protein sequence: CASSIDASGDSYNEQFF.

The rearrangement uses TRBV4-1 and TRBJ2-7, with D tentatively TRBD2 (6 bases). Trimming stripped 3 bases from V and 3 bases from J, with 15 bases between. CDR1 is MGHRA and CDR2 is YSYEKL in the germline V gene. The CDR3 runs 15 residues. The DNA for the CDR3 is TGCGCCAGCAGCCAGGATATGGGAGGTGTCTACGAGCAGTACTTC. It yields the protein CASSQDMGGVYEQYF.

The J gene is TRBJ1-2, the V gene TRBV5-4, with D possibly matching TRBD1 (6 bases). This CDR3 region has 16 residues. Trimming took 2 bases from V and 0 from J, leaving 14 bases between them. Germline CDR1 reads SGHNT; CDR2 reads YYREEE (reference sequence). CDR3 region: CASSFETGPPNYGYTF. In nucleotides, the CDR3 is TGTGCCAGCAGCTTCGAGACAGGACCACCTAACTATGGCTACACCTTC.

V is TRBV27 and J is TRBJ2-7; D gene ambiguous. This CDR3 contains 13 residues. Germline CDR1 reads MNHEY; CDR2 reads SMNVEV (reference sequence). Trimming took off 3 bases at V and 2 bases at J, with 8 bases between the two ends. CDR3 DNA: TGTGCCAGCAGTTTTCGACAAGCCTACGAGCAGTACTTC. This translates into CASSFRQAYEQYF.

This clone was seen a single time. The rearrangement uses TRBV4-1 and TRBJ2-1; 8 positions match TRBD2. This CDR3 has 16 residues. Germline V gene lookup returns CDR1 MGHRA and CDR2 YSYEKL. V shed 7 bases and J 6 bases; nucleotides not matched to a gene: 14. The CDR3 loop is CASNNPGGLLSNEQFF. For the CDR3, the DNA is TGCGCCAGCAACAACCCGGGGGGGCTCCTCTCCAATGAGCAGTTCTTC.

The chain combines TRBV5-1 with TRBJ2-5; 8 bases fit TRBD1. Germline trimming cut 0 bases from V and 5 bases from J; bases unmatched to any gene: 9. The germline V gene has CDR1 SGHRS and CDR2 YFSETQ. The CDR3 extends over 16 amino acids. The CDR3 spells CASSLAGTGWGETQYF. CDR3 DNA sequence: TGCGCCAGCAGCTTGGCGGGGACAGGATGGGGGGAGACCCAGTACTTC.

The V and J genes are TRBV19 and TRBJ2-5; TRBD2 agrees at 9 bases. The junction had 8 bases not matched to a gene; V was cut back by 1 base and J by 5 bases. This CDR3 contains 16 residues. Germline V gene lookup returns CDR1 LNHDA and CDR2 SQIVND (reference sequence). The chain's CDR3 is CASSIGGGGAWETQYF. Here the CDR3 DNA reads TGTGCCAGTAGTATAGGTGGCGGGGGGGCCTGGGAGACCCAGTACTTC.

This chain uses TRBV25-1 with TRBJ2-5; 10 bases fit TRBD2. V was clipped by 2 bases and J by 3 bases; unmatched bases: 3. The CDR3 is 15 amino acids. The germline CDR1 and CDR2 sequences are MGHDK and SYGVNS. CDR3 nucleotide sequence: TGTGCCAGCAGTGAAGGCACTAGCGGGGAAGAGACCCAGTACTTC. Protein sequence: CASSEGTSGEETQYF.

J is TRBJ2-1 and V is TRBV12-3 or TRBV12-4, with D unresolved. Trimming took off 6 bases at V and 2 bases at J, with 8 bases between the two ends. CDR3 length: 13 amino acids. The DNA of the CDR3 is TGTGCCAGCAGCACACAGACCTACAATGAGCAGTTCTTC. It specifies CASSTQTYNEQFF.

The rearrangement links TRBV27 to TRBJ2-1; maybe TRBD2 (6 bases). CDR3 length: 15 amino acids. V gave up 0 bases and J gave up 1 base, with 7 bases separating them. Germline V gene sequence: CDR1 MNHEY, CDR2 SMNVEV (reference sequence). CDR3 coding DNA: TGTGCCAGCAGTTTATCCGGGGGATCCTACAATGAGCAGTTCTTC. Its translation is CASSLSGGSYNEQFF.

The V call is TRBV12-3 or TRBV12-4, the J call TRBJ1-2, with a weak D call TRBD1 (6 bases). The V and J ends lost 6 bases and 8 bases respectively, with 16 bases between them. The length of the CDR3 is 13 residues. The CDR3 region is CASRTTGFRGYTF. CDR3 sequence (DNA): TGTGCCAGCAGGACTACAGGGTTTCGAGGCTACACCTTC.